The rows below give T cell receptor beta chains drawn from one sample of a study of tumor and adjacent non-tumor tissue in lung cancer. Each CDR3 protein gets one entry after TCRdb re-called the multiplex PCR reads with MiXCR. In the table there are about 44,000 distinct CDR3 sequences, roughly two thirds of which are singletons. Sequenced: distant non-tumor lung tissue. These receptors all stem from a woman between 65 and 79 years old with non-small cell lung cancer. Each CDR3 is given with its conserved first and last residue. The D gene is left open where the match is weak.

j_gene: TRBJ2-3; d_gene: TRBD2; v_gene: TRBV11-3; CDR3aa: CAGSPVTSARMDTQYF
j_gene: TRBJ1-2; d_gene: TRBD1; v_gene: TRBV6-5; CDR3aa: CATSEGGQVYGYTF
j_gene: TRBJ2-5; d_gene: NA; v_gene: TRBV6-1; CDR3aa: CPSSERGGQLF
j_gene: TRBJ2-5; d_gene: NA; v_gene: TRBV7-9; CDR3aa: CASSLNWGAGETQYF
j_gene: TRBJ2-1; d_gene: TRBD2; v_gene: TRBV5-1; CDR3aa: CASSSGLAGGPEQFF
j_gene: TRBJ1-1; d_gene: NA; v_gene: TRBV4-2; CDR3aa: CASSLNRANTEAFF
j_gene: TRBJ2-3; d_gene: TRBD2; v_gene: TRBV4-1; CDR3aa: CASSQDFAGGPQGTQYF
j_gene: TRBJ2-7; d_gene: NA; v_gene: TRBV28; CDR3aa: CASSLPTGIRAGTYEQYF
j_gene: TRBJ1-2; d_gene: NA; v_gene: TRBV7-9; CDR3aa: CGSSPGTNHGYTF
j_gene: TRBJ1-6; d_gene: NA; v_gene: TRBV28; CDR3aa: CVSSPLAGPWINSPLHF
j_gene: TRBJ2-1; d_gene: NA; v_gene: TRBV6-1; CDR3aa: CVSSLDRSSYNVQFF
j_gene: TRBJ2-1; d_gene: TRBD2; v_gene: TRBV6-5; CDR3aa: CASSRGTSGSGVLFF
j_gene: TRBJ2-1; d_gene: NA; v_gene: TRBV20-1; CDR3aa: CGARDGYEQFF
j_gene: TRBJ2-7; d_gene: NA; v_gene: TRBV29-1; CDR3aa: CSINGNNYEQYF
j_gene: TRBJ2-7; d_gene: TRBD2; v_gene: TRBV5-6; CDR3aa: CGSSSFSGSYGQYF
j_gene: TRBJ2-5; d_gene: TRBD2; v_gene: TRBV20-1; CDR3aa: CSANTLADQETQYF
j_gene: TRBJ2-1; d_gene: TRBD2; v_gene: TRBV12-3/TRBV12-4; CDR3aa: CAILSGLAGGEQFF
j_gene: TRBJ2-7; d_gene: TRBD2; v_gene: TRBV10-3; CDR3aa: CAISESETSGRSEQYF
j_gene: TRBJ2-3; d_gene: NA; v_gene: TRBV6-6; CDR3aa: CASRKKQTSTDTQYF
j_gene: TRBJ2-1; d_gene: NA; v_gene: TRBV11-3; CDR3aa: CASNFLARSPEQFF
j_gene: TRBJ1-4; d_gene: NA; v_gene: TRBV6-1; CDR3aa: CASSEMGGAIGGEKQLF
j_gene: TRBJ2-1; d_gene: TRBD2; v_gene: TRBV11-1; CDR3aa: CASSLPLADLYNEQFF